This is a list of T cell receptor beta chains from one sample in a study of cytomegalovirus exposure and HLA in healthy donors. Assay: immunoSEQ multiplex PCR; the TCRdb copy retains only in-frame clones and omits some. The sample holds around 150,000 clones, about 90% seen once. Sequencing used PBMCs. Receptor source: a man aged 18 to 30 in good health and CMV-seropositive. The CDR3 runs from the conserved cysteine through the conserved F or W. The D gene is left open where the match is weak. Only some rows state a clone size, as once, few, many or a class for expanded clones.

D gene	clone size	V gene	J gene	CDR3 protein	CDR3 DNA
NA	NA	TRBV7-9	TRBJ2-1	CASSLPPRGSIAEQFF	TGTGCCAGCAGCTTACCGCCGCGGGGATCTATAGCCGAGCAGTTCTTC
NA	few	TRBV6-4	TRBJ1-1	CAQAGKNTEAFF	TGTGCCCAGGCGGGGAAGAACACTGAAGCTTTCTTT
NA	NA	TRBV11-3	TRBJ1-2	CASSPVAGGGYTF	TGTGCCAGCAGCCCCGTAGCGGGGGGCGGCTACACCTTC
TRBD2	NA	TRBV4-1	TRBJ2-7	CASSQEKRENYEQYF	TGCGCCAGCAGCCAAGAGAAGCGGGAGAACTACGAGCAGTACTTC
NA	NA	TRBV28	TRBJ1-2	CASSPSGSGAGYTF	TGTGCCAGCAGCCCGTCAGGGTCAGGTGCAGGCTACACCTTC
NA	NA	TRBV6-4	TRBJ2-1	CASKVSQGYNEQFF	TGTGCCAGCAAAGTTAGTCAGGGCTACAATGAGCAGTTCTTC
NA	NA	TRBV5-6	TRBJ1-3	CASSFPGGTGNTIYF	TGTGCCAGCAGCTTCCCGGGAGGGACTGGAAACACCATATATTTT
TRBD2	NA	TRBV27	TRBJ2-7	CASSLSLQGLAGGSYEQYF	TGTGCCAGCAGTTTATCCCTCCAGGGTCTAGCGGGTGGATCCTACGAGCAGTACTTC
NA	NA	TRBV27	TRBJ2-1	CASSYLGGGGNEQFF	TGTGCCAGCAGTTACCTAGGGGGAGGGGGGAATGAGCAGTTCTTC
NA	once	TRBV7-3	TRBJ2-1	CASSTIPADEQFF	TGTGCCAGCAGCACAATTCCGGCGGATGAGCAGTTCTTC
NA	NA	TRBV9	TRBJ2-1	CASSVGDFPYNEQFF	TGTGCCAGCAGCGTAGGGGACTTTCCCTACAATGAGCAGTTCTTC
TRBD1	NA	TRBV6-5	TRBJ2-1	CASREGQGYNEQFF	TGTGCCAGCAGAGAGGGACAGGGGTACAATGAGCAGTTCTTC
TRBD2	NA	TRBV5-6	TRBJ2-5	CASSTVAGAGETQYF	TGTGCCAGCAGCACCGTAGCGGGAGCCGGGGAGACCCAGTACTTC
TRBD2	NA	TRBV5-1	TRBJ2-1	CASRRALAEDNEQFF	TGCGCCAGCAGGCGGGCACTAGCGGAAGACAATGAGCAGTTCTTC
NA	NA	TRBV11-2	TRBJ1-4	CASSLRLQGSNEKLFF	TGTGCCAGCAGCCTCCGCTTACAGGGATCTAATGAAAAACTGTTTTTT
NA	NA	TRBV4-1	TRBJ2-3	CASSQFVAQGFFYGTDTQYF	TGCGCCAGCAGCCAATTCGTCGCTCAGGGATTCTTTTACGGCACAGATACGCAGTATTTT
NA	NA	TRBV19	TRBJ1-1	CASTSVAGYGTEAFF	TGTGCCAGTACCTCCGTGGCAGGCTATGGCACTGAAGCTTTCTTT
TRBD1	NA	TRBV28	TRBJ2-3	CASRDRGPADTQYF	TGTGCCAGCCGGGACAGGGGGCCGGCAGATACGCAGTATTTT
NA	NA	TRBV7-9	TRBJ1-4	CASSFAGLNEKLFF	TGTGCCAGCAGCTTTGCAGGGCTTAATGAAAAACTGTTTTTT
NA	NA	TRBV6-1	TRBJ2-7	CASSTGTHNYEQYF	TGTGCCAGCAGTACTGGGACACACAACTACGAGCAGTACTTC
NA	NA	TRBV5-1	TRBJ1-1	CASSLGASEAFF	TGCGCCAGCAGCTTGGGCGCTTCTGAAGCTTTCTTT
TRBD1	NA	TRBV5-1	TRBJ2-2	CASSLGQYTGELFF	TGCGCCAGCAGCCTGGGACAGTACACCGGGGAGCTGTTTTTT
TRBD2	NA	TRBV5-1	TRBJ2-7	CASSLESGSAYEQYF	TGCGCCAGCAGCTTGGAAAGCGGGAGCGCCTACGAGCAGTACTTC